This T cell receptor beta chain was recorded in a study of blood T cell repertoires in COVID-19. Across the whole study: Whether acute or convalescent, the COVID-19 samples came from the United States, Italy and Spain.

Germline V gene data show CDR1 as MDHEN and CDR2 as SYDVKM. The CDR3 is 14 amino acids. V lost 6 bases, J lost 7 bases, and 13 bases lay in between. Assay: immunoSEQ multiplex PCR; the TCRdb copy retains only in-frame clones and omits some. Here the sample spans about 110,000 clones, around 78% being singletons. This clone was seen only once. Sequencing used peripheral blood. The V call is TRBV28, the J call TRBJ1-6; perhaps TRBD1 as D (5 bases). The source is a man older than 75 with COVID-19, enrolled during active disease. The CDR3 DNA is TGTGCCAGCAGGCGGGGGGTAATGAATTCACCCCTCCACTTT. Its protein product is CASRRGVMNSPLHF.